This T cell receptor (beta chain) derives from a study of OX40 agonist ivuxolimab in advanced cancers. The table came from immunoSEQ multiplex PCR; TCRdb's copy has only in-frame clones and leaves some out. The sample carries 65,000 to 80,000 clones, 80% to 90% recorded once. V gave up 6 bases and J gave up 2 bases, with 4 bases separating them. In germline, CDR1 is MNHNS, CDR2 SASEGT. The CDR3 consists of 11 residues. Comment on this clone: Its antigen is currently unknown.

Study results and caveats: Which antigen the expanded peripheral T cells recognized is unknown.

The source is an adult with an advanced solid tumor such as melanoma, head and neck, liver or kidney cancer. This chain links TRBV6-1 with TRBJ2-5; D gene unclear. The sequences come from CD4+ or CD8+ T cells sorted from blood, collected in a trial of the OX40 agonist ivuxolimab. This chain's CDR3 is CASRGQETQYF. CDR3 coding DNA: TGTGCCAGCAGGGGACAAGAGACCCAGTACTTC.